This T cell receptor (beta chain) was sequenced in a study of T cell repertoires in cytomegalovirus infection. This clonotype has ten or more counts. Trimming stripped 0 bases from V and 13 bases from J, with 9 bases between. CDR3 length: 11 residues. Germline V CDR1 and CDR2: SGHDN, FVKESK. TCRdb ran MiXCR on the reads and lists one entry per CDR3 protein. The sample records around 74,000 distinct CDR3 sequences, more than 3% being singletons. The TCR originated in a human donor in good health (CMV status not recorded). Some clones in this sample may be carry-over from other donors' samples. This chain connects TRBV14 to TRBJ1-2; D gene ambiguous. The source material was PBMCs. This chain's CDR3 is CASSQDLGSTF. The DNA for the CDR3 is TGTGCCAGCAGCCAAGATCTTGGGAGCACCTTC.